The rows below give T cell receptor beta chains drawn from one sample of a study of T cells in Graves' hyperthyroidism and ophthalmopathy. Each CDR3 protein gets one entry after TCRdb re-called the multiplex PCR reads with MiXCR. The repertoire holds about 480,000 distinct CDR3 sequences, less than 25% seen once, with around 54% in the top ten. Sequenced: blood. The receptors come from a woman in her sixties or seventies with Graves' ophthalmopathy. Each CDR3 is given with its conserved first and last residue. Each record gives: V gene, J gene, clone size, D gene, CDR3 DNA, CDR3 protein. D genes are given only for firm matches. Only some rows state a clone size, as once, few, many or a class for expanded clones.

V: TRBV12-5; J: TRBJ2-7; size: NA; D: NA; DNA: TGTGCTAGTGGTTTTTCCAACTACGAGCAGTACTTC; CDR3: CASGFSNYEQYF
V: TRBV19; J: TRBJ2-7; size: NA; D: NA; DNA: TGTGCCAGTAGTATAGACTTCCCTGATTACGAGCAGTACTTC; CDR3: CASSIDFPDYEQYF
V: TRBV3-1; J: TRBJ2-1; size: NA; D: NA; DNA: TGTGCCAGCAGCCAGGGGGGCGGGCCCCTGAATGAGCAGTTCTTC; CDR3: CASSQGGGPLNEQFF
V: TRBV9; J: TRBJ1-2; size: NA; D: NA; DNA: TGTGCCAGCAGCGTAGGAGTCAGGGCTAACTATGGCTACACCTTC; CDR3: CASSVGVRANYGYTF
V: TRBV11-2; J: TRBJ2-6; size: few; D: TRBD1; DNA: TGTGCCAGCAGCCTCTTCCCGCAGGGGGTGTCCTCTGGGGCCAACGTCCTGACTTTC; CDR3: CASSLFPQGVSSGANVLTF
V: TRBV7-2; J: TRBJ2-5; size: many; D: TRBD1; DNA: TGTGCCAGCAGCCCCCGGGACAGGGGTGGTGAGACCCAGTACTTC; CDR3: CASSPRDRGGETQYF
V: TRBV29-1; J: TRBJ2-7; size: many; D: TRBD1; DNA: TGCAGCGTTGGGGACAGGGGGACCTACGAGCAGTACTTC; CDR3: CSVGDRGTYEQYF
V: TRBV27; J: TRBJ2-7; size: NA; D: NA; DNA: TGTGCCAGCAGGGTCGGGGTTGAATCCTACGAGCAGTACTTC; CDR3: CASRVGVESYEQYF
V: TRBV7-2; J: TRBJ2-3; size: few; D: NA; DNA: TGTGCCAGCAGCTTAGTTAACACTGGGGCATTGTATACGCAGTATTTT; CDR3: CASSLVNTGALYTQYF
V: TRBV28; J: TRBJ2-1; size: many; D: NA; DNA: TGTGCCAGCAGATCCGGGACGGTCTACAATGAGCAGTTCTTC; CDR3: CASRSGTVYNEQFF
V: TRBV13; J: TRBJ2-3; size: few; D: NA; DNA: TGTGCCAGCAGCTTAGGGCCTAGCGCGCCGGCAGATACGCAGTATTTT; CDR3: CASSLGPSAPADTQYF
V: TRBV24-1; J: TRBJ2-1; size: few; D: TRBD2; DNA: TGTGCCACCAGTGAACAACCCCCCGGGACTAGCGGGAGGTTCACTAACAATGAGCAGTTCTTC; CDR3: CATSEQPPGTSGRFTNNEQFF
V: TRBV6-1; J: TRBJ1-4; size: NA; D: NA; DNA: TGTGCCAGCAGTGAAGATACGGGAATAGGGGAAAAACTGTTTTTT; CDR3: CASSEDTGIGEKLFF
V: TRBV12-3/TRBV12-4; J: TRBJ1-1; size: many; D: NA; DNA: TGTGCCAGCAGTTTAGAAGGGGCCACTGAAGCTTTCTTT; CDR3: CASSLEGATEAFF